This T cell receptor beta chain is from a study of blood T cell repertoires in COVID-19. Background on the study: From the United States, Italy and Spain came samples of acute and convalescent COVID-19.

This clone came up a few times. The authors' processing: Amplification of reference gene primers provided the estimated nucleated cell counts. Libraries were prepared by immunoSEQ multiplex PCR; TCRdb keeps only in-frame clonotypes and omits some of them. D and trimming were read from the DNA, whereas the V and J calls and clone size are those reported in that table. The sample includes 280,000 or so clones, approximately 88% seen only once; the top ten take just under 7%. V dropped 7 bases and J dropped 5; count of bases not matched to a gene: 3. The CDR3 has 13 residues. CDR1 and CDR2 from the germline V gene are SQVTM and ANQGSEA.

The specimen was peripheral blood. V usage is TRBV29-1 and J usage is TRBJ2-2, with 11 bases fitting TRBD1. The clonotype comes from a woman aged 30 to 39 who had recovered from COVID-19. The CDR3 DNA reads as TGCAGCGGTGGGACAGGGGGTACCGGGGAGCTGTTTTTT. Its protein product is CSGGTGGTGELFF.